A single sample is the source of the 17 T cell receptor beta chains below, sequenced in a study of T cells in Graves' hyperthyroidism and ophthalmopathy. Researchers took RNA transcripts and amplified the TCR beta CDR3 regions from them. When the TCR CDR3 underwent first-round RT-PCR, the HTBI primer set was used. Via MiXCR, TCRdb re-called the multiplex PCR reads, giving one row per CDR3 protein. Among hundreds of thousands of distinct CDR3 sequences listed, 11% to 15% were seen once. The sequencing input was blood. These receptors originate from a man between 50 and 59 years old with Graves' ophthalmopathy.

This clonotype appeared a few times. The rearrangement joins TRBV12-3 or TRBV12-4 to TRBJ2-7; 7 bases align to TRBD1. V lost 6 bases, J lost 1 base, and 6 bases stayed unmatched. This CDR3 has 14 residues. In nucleotides, the CDR3 is TGTGCCAGCAGCCCGGGACAGTTTTCCTACGAGCAGTACTTC. Protein product: CASSPGQFSYEQYF.

The chain is built from TRBV12-3 or TRBV12-4 and TRBJ2-1; maybe TRBD2 (7 bases). CDR3 length equals 16 residues. Trimming left V 6 bases short and J 4 bases short, with 19 bases between. The CDR3 coding sequence is TGTGCCAGCAGCCCCGACGGCGGGGGCTTTTACAATGAGCAGTTCTTC. Its protein is CASSPDGGGFYNEQFF.

This clonotype was observed many times. V is TRBV24-1 and J is TRBJ1-5, with unresolved D. V was shortened by 4 bases and J by 3 bases, with 3 bases between the two germline ends. CDR1 and CDR2 from the germline V gene are KGHDR and SFDVKD. The CDR3 sequence is 12 residues long. CDR3 loop: CATSDPNQPQHF. CDR3 sequence (DNA): TGTGCCACCAGTGACCCCAATCAGCCCCAGCATTTT.

This clonotype was counted ten times or more. V is TRBV6-1 and J is TRBJ2-7; 15 positions match TRBD2. The germline V gene encodes CDR1 MNHNS and CDR2 SASEGT. The J segment lost 0 bases and the V segment lost 6 bases, leaving 0 bases of the junction unmatched. The CDR3 is 15 residues long. The CDR3: CASRGLAGGSYEQYF. The CDR3 coding sequence is TGTGCCAGCAGGGGACTAGCGGGAGGCTCCTACGAGCAGTACTTC.

This clonotype was seen a handful of times. CDR3 protein: CSASLRLAGAYEQYV. CDR3 DNA: TGCAGTGCTTCACTAAGACTAGCGGGGGCCTACGAGCAGTACGTC. This chain joins TRBV20-1 and TRBJ2-7; TRBD2 matches 12 bases. Germline V gives CDR1 DFQATT, CDR2 SNEGSKA (reference sequence). The CDR3 is 15 residues long. Germline trimming cut 5 bases from V and 2 bases from J; bases unmatched to any gene: 7.

This clonotype was counted many times. The chain carries TRBV3-1 and TRBJ2-7; no clear D gene. Germline lookup yields CDR1 LGHDT and CDR2 YNNKEL (reference sequence). The CDR3 runs 15 residues. The V end lost 2 bases, the J end lost 3 bases, and 14 bases lay between the germline ends. The CDR3 bases are TGTGCCAGCAGCCAAAAAAATATCTACTACTACGAGCAGTACTTC. It encodes CASSQKNIYYYEQYF.

This clonotype was seen more than once but under ten times. The chain recombines TRBV20-1 with TRBJ2-1; D is undetermined. This CDR3 has 11 residues. CDR1 is DFQATT and CDR2 is SNEGSKA in the germline V gene (reference sequence). Trimming stripped 4 bases from V and 11 bases from J, with 12 bases between. The CDR3 DNA sequence: TGCAGTGCTACCCAAAATAGGAAGCAGTTCTTC. This sequence encodes CSATQNRKQFF.

This clonotype has ten or more counts. The chain is built from TRBV28 and TRBJ2-7; 7 bases are shared with TRBD2. The CDR3 runs 14 residues. With V trimmed by 5 bases and J by 5 bases, 9 bases remained unmatched. Germline CDR1 and CDR2: MDHEN and SYDVKM. The CDR3 protein is CASSLLGGSNEQYF. The CDR3 bases are TGTGCCAGCAGTCTCCTCGGCGGGAGCAACGAGCAGTACTTC.

There are many counts of this clonotype. The rearrangement links TRBV12-3 or TRBV12-4 to TRBJ2-1; D possibly corresponds to TRBD2 (6 bases). The germline V and J ends were trimmed by 4 bases and 10 bases, with 14 bases remaining between them. The CDR3 spans 13 residues. For the CDR3, the DNA is TGTGCCAGCAGTTACATGGCGGAGGGAGAGCAGTTCTTC. Protein product: CASSYMAEGEQFF.

At least ten counts were recorded for this clonotype. This chain links TRBV7-9 with TRBJ2-1; D might be TRBD2 (5 bases). Deletions cut 5 bases from V and 5 bases from J, with 22 bases between. CDR1 and CDR2 from the germline V gene are SEHNR and FQNEAQ (reference sequence). The CDR3 loop spans 17 amino acids. CDR3 loop: CASSRLSWEKFDNEQFF. For the CDR3, the DNA is TGTGCCAGCAGCCGTCTATCGTGGGAGAAATTTGACAATGAGCAGTTCTTC.

This clonotype was seen a single time. The rearrangement uses TRBV19 and TRBJ2-1, with D possibly called TRBD1 or TRBD2 (5 bases each). Germline CDR1 and CDR2: LNHDA and SQIVND (reference sequence). The CDR3 extends over 16 amino acids. V was clipped by 3 bases and J by 6 bases, with 18 bases between them. The CDR3 here is CASSIGAASPRNEQFF. Here the CDR3 DNA reads TGTGCCAGTAGTATCGGGGCGGCGTCTCCTCGCAATGAGCAGTTCTTC.

About this clonotype itself: A single base separates this from a much larger clone, so it may be a read error. This sequence joins TRBV5-5 and TRBJ2-7, with 11 nucleotides matching TRBD1. Germline V gene lookup returns CDR1 SGHKS and CDR2 YYEKEE (reference sequence). There are 14 residues in the CDR3. For the CDR3, the DNA is TGTGCCAGCAGTGACTCGGACAGGGGGCGGGAGCGGTACTTC. This sequence encodes CASSDSDRGRERYF.

This clonotype has ten or more counts. V gene TRBV27 combines with J gene TRBJ2-7, with a possible D match to TRBD2 (6 bases). V was shortened by 5 bases and J by 4 bases, with 15 bases between the two germline ends. Germline-derived CDR1 and CDR2 are MNHEY and SMNVEV (reference sequence). The CDR3 totals 14 residues. The CDR3 DNA follows: TGTGCCAGCAGTGTCGGGGGAGGACCGTACGAGCAGTACTTC. As protein: CASSVGGGPYEQYF.

This clonotype came up many times. The chain couples TRBV2 to TRBJ2-7; either TRBD1 or TRBD2 may supply D (5 bases each). This CDR3 is built from 14 residues. V gave up 3 bases and J gave up 4 bases, with 13 bases separating them. Germline CDR1 SNHLY, CDR2 FYNNEI. The CDR3 is CASSELRGWYEQYF. In DNA form, the CDR3 reads TGTGCCAGCAGTGAGTTACGGGGCTGGTACGAGCAGTACTTC.

This clonotype has only one observation. This chain's CDR3 is CSARNPGTLEPYNEQFF. The CDR3, as DNA: TGCAGTGCTAGGAATCCTGGGACGTTGGAGCCCTACAATGAGCAGTTCTTC. This chain connects TRBV20-1 to TRBJ2-1, with D perhaps assigned TRBD1 or TRBD2 (5 bases each). The CDR3 runs 17 residues. V shed 3 bases and J shed 2 bases, with 20 bases lying between them. CDR1 DFQATT and CDR2 SNEGSKA come from the germline V gene (reference sequence).

The chain joins TRBV9 to TRBJ2-7; 9 bases line up with TRBD1. With 3 bases clipped from V and 6 bases from J, the junction kept 13 bases outside the gene matches. Germline V gives CDR1 SGDLS, CDR2 YYNGEE. This CDR3 is built from 16 residues. CDR3 region: CASSDSRDRVLSEQYF. CDR3 DNA sequence: TGTGCCAGCAGCGATTCCCGGGACAGGGTTCTGTCCGAGCAGTACTTC.

In its sample, this clonotype was seen many times. This chain joins TRBV3-1 and TRBJ2-7; the D is unclear. V was trimmed by 1 base and J by 9 bases, leaving 10 bases between them. Germline V gene lookup returns CDR1 LGHDT and CDR2 YNNKEL (reference sequence). The CDR3 is 12 amino acids. The CDR3 sequence is CASSQVESGQYF. The CDR3 region has the DNA TGTGCCAGCAGCCAAGTTGAGTCAGGGCAGTACTTC.